This TCR beta chain originates from a study of cytomegalovirus exposure and HLA in healthy donors. Turning to the study itself: Early released data had tens of millions of unique TCRs, all coming from HLA-typed donors. Points from the study as a whole: Segments of the TCR beta V type were, in most cases, productive about 90% or about 30% of the time in an earlier analysis.

Germline assignment: CDR1 MRHNA and CDR2 SNTAGT. The germline V and J ends were trimmed by 3 bases and 8 bases, with 16 bases remaining between them. The CDR3 is made up of 14 amino acids. In the PCR, 60 Vbeta and 13 Jbeta primers were used. TCRdb keeps only in-frame clones here, not all; method: immunoSEQ multiplex PCR. Altogether 170,000 or so clones are present, approximately 80% being singletons, with the ten largest covering about 2.9%. Points on this clone: What it recognizes is unknown.

The chain recombines TRBV6-4 with TRBJ1-1; D may be TRBD1 (6 bases). The source of this sequence is a woman between 45 and 65 years old in good health and CMV-seropositive. Input material: PBMCs. CDR3 residues: CASSETWGHGEAFF. CDR3 nucleotides: TGTGCCAGCAGTGAGACTTGGGGACACGGGGAAGCTTTCTTT.